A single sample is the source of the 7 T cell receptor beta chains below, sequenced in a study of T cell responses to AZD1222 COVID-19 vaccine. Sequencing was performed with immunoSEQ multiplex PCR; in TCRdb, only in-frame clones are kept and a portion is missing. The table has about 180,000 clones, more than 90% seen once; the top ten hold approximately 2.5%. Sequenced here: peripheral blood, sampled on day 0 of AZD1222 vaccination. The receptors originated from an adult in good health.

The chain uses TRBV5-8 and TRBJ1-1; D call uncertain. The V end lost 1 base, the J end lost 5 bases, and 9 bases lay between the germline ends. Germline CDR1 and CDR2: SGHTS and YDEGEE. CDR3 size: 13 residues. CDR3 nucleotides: TGTGCCAGCAGCTTGTGGGTAGGGACTGAAGCTTTCTTT. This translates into CASSLWVGTEAFF.

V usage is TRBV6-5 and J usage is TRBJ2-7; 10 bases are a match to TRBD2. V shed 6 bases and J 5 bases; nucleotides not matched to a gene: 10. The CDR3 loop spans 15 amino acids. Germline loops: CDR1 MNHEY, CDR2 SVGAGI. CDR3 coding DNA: TGTGCCAGCAGCCCGACCGGGACTAGCGTCGACGAGCAGTACTTC. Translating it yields CASSPTGTSVDEQYF.

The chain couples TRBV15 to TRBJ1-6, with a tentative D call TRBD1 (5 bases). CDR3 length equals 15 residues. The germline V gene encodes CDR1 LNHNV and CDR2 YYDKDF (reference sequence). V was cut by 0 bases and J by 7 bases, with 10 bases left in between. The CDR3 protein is CATSREQGWNSPLHF. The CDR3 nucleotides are TGTGCCACCAGCAGAGAGCAGGGTTGGAATTCACCCCTCCACTTT. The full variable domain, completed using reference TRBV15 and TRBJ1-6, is DAMVIQNPRYQVTQFGKPVTLSCSQTLNHNVMYWYQQKSSQAPKLLFHYYDKDFNNEADTPDNFQSRRPNTSFCFLDIRSPGLGDTAMYLCATSREQGWNSPLHFGNGTRLTVT.

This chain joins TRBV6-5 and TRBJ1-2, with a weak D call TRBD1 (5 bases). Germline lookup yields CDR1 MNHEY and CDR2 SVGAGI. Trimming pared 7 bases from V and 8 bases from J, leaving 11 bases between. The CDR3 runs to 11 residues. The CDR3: CASTRGEGYTF. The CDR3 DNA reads TGTGCCAGCACCCGAGGGGAAGGCTACACCTTC.

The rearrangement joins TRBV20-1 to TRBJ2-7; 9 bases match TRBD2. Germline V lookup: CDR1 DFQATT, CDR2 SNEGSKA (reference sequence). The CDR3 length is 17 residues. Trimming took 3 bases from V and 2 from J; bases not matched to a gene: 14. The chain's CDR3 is CSASGSGRIGGTYEQYF. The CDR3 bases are TGCAGTGCTAGTGGTAGCGGGAGAATTGGTGGCACCTACGAGCAGTACTTC.

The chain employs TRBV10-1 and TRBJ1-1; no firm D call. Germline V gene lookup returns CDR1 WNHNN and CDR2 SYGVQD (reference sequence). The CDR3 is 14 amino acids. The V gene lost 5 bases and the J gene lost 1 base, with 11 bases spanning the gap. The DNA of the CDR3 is TGCGCCAGCAGTCGCGAGACGGCGAACACTGAAGCTTTCTTT. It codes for CASSRETANTEAFF.

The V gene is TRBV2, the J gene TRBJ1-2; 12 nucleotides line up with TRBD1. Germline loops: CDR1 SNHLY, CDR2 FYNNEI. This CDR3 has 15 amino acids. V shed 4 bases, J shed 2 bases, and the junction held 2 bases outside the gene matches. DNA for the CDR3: TGTGCCAGCAGTGTGGGGACAGGGGGCAACTATGGCTACACCTTC. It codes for CASSVGTGGNYGYTF. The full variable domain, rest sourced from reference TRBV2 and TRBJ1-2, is EPEVTQTPSHQVTQMGQEVILRCVPISNHLYFYWYRQILGQKVEFLVSFYNNEISEKSEIFDDQFSVERPDGSNFTLKIRSTKLEDSAMYFCASSVGTGGNYGYTFGSGTRLTVV.